This T cell receptor (beta chain) was identified in a study of low-dose radiotherapy and immunotherapy resistance in tumors. The authors ran 15 to 20 PCR cycles to amplify TCRs with a constant-region primer and V-primer adapter. TCRdb re-derived calls from the reads in MiXCR, one entry per CDR3 protein. The sample carries some 45,000 distinct CDR3 sequences, roughly 12% recorded once. The CDR3 loop spans 14 amino acids. Trimming left V 4 bases short and J 10 bases short, with 16 bases between. Germline V gene lookup returns CDR1 LNHDA and CDR2 SQIVND (reference sequence). Time point described: before trial treatment.

Specimen: PBMCs, collected before treatment. The chain has TRBV19 and TRBJ2-2; TRBD1 is a possible D gene (5 bases). The clonotype originates from a female donor with ovarian cancer. The CDR3 protein is CASSSSPGWQELFF. CDR3 nucleotides: TGTGCCAGTAGTAGCTCCCCAGGGTGGCAGGAGCTGTTTTTT.